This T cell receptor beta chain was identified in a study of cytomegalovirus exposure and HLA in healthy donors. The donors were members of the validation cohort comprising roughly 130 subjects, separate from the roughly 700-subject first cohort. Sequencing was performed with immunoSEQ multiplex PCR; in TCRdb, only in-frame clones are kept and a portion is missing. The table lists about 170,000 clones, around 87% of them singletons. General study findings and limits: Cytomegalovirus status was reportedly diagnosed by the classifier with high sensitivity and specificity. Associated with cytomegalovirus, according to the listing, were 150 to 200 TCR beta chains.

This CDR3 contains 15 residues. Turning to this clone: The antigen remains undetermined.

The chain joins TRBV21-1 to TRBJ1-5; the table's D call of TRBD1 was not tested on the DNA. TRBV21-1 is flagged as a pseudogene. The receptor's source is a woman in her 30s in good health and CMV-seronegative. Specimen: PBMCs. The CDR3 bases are TGTGCCAGCAGCAAATGTCCAGGGGAGAATCAGCCCCAGCATTTT. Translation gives CASSKCPGENQPQHF.